Listed here is a single T cell receptor beta chain. These data originate in a study of Graves' ophthalmopathy and Graves' hyperthyroidism. TCR beta CDR3 amplification used RNA transcripts. The authors performed first-round RT-PCR with HTBI primers and then a second-round multiplex PCR. TCRdb independently ran MiXCR on the multiplex PCR reads; one entry per CDR3 protein. The profile shows 200,000 to 300,000 distinct CDR3 sequences, about 47% of them singletons. Germline V gene sequence: CDR1 SNHLY, CDR2 FYNNEI. The CDR3 covers 15 residues. Trimming pared 2 bases from V and 7 bases from J, leaving 15 bases between.

This receptor was identified in an adult man with Graves' ophthalmopathy. Sequencing was done on a sample of peripheral blood. The chain links TRBV2 to TRBJ1-5, with D maybe TRBD1 (5 bases). CDR3 in amino acids: CASSERRPRGQPQHF. Written as DNA, the CDR3 is TGTGCCAGCAGTGAAAGGCGGCCACGGGGCCAGCCCCAGCATTTT.